Listed below are T cell receptor beta chains from one sample, sequenced in a study of blood T cell repertoires in COVID-19. TCRdb's table, derived via immunoSEQ multiplex PCR, lists solely in-frame clones and lacks some. The sample has 300,000 to 450,000 clones, approximately 77% seen once. The specimen sequenced was peripheral blood. Receptor source: a human donor with acute or convalescent COVID-19. The donor label of this sample is uncertain. The CDR3 runs from the conserved cysteine through the conserved F or W. Fields, in order: V gene, clone size, J gene, D gene, CDR3 protein, CDR3 DNA. D genes are given only for firm matches. Not every row has a clone size; where given, it reads once, few, many or a size class.

V gene: TRBV19
clone size: .
J gene: TRBJ2-3
D gene: .
CDR3 protein: CASSEVTDTQYF
CDR3 DNA: TGTGCCAGTAGTGAGGTCACAGATACGCAGTATTTT

V gene: TRBV28
clone size: .
J gene: TRBJ1-5
D gene: .
CDR3 protein: CASSWAAPNQPQHF
CDR3 DNA: TGTGCCAGCAGTTGGGCTGCACCCAATCAGCCCCAGCATTTT

V gene: TRBV2
clone size: .
J gene: TRBJ2-1
D gene: .
CDR3 protein: CASSEGAAYNEQFF
CDR3 DNA: TGTGCCAGCAGTGAAGGGGCAGCTTACAATGAGCAGTTCTTC

V gene: TRBV5-3
clone size: .
J gene: TRBJ2-2
D gene: TRBD1
CDR3 protein: CARSPMTGDGELFF
CDR3 DNA: TGTGCCAGAAGCCCCATGACAGGGGACGGGGAGCTGTTTTTT

V gene: TRBV5-4
clone size: few
J gene: TRBJ1-1
D gene: .
CDR3 protein: CASSPTRGSSEAFF
CDR3 DNA: TGTGCCAGCAGTCCAACCCGGGGATCATCTGAAGCTTTCTTT

V gene: TRBV19
clone size: .
J gene: TRBJ1-4
D gene: .
CDR3 protein: CASSIGFGPNEKLFF
CDR3 DNA: TGTGCCAGTAGTATAGGTTTTGGGCCGAATGAAAAACTGTTTTTT

V gene: TRBV5-6
clone size: .
J gene: TRBJ2-1
D gene: .
CDR3 protein: CASSLVAGWGNEQFF
CDR3 DNA: TGTGCCAGCAGCTTGGTTGCGGGGTGGGGGAATGAGCAGTTCTTC

V gene: TRBV5-1
clone size: .
J gene: TRBJ2-2
D gene: TRBD2
CDR3 protein: CASSLSSGSIPGELFF
CDR3 DNA: TGCGCCAGCAGCTTGTCCAGCGGGAGTATTCCCGGGGAGCTGTTTTTT

V gene: TRBV6-5
clone size: .
J gene: TRBJ1-2
D gene: TRBD1
CDR3 protein: CASSSGQVGGYGYTF
CDR3 DNA: TGTGCCAGCAGTTCCGGACAGGTCGGTGGCTATGGCTACACCTTC

V gene: TRBV6-5
clone size: .
J gene: TRBJ2-1
D gene: TRBD2
CDR3 protein: CASSYELAPNNEQFF
CDR3 DNA: TGTGCCAGCAGTTATGAACTAGCGCCCAACAATGAGCAGTTCTTC

V gene: TRBV6-1
clone size: once
J gene: TRBJ2-5
D gene: TRBD1
CDR3 protein: CASSEETGAGETQYF
CDR3 DNA: TGTGCCAGCAGTGAAGAGACAGGGGCTGGGGAGACCCAGTACTTC

V gene: TRBV9
clone size: .
J gene: TRBJ1-6
D gene: .
CDR3 protein: CASSATVSFSPLHF
CDR3 DNA: TGTGCCAGCAGTGCGACAGTTTCCTTTTCACCCCTCCACTTT

V gene: TRBV7-2
clone size: few
J gene: TRBJ1-2
D gene: .
CDR3 protein: CASSFLSRQDGYTF
CDR3 DNA: TGTGCCAGCAGCTTTTTATCCCGCCAGGATGGCTACACCTTC

V gene: TRBV28
clone size: .
J gene: TRBJ1-5
D gene: TRBD1
CDR3 protein: CASRTGGFNQPQHF
CDR3 DNA: TGTGCCAGCAGGACAGGGGGGTTCAATCAGCCCCAGCATTTT

V gene: TRBV15
clone size: .
J gene: TRBJ2-5
D gene: .
CDR3 protein: CATSRDQAETQYF
CDR3 DNA: TGTGCCACCAGCAGAGATCAGGCGGAGACCCAGTACTTC

V gene: TRBV30
clone size: .
J gene: TRBJ2-3
D gene: TRBD2
CDR3 protein: CACRLAGLTDTQYF
CDR3 DNA: TGTGCCTGTCGACTAGCGGGGTTAACAGATACGCAGTATTTT

V gene: TRBV27
clone size: .
J gene: TRBJ1-6
D gene: .
CDR3 protein: CASSVRGGADNSPLHF
CDR3 DNA: TGTGCCAGCAGTGTAAGGGGGGGGGCAGATAATTCACCCCTCCACTTT

V gene: TRBV6-2/TRBV6-3
clone size: .
J gene: TRBJ1-3
D gene: .
CDR3 protein: CASSYSMYAESSGNTIYF
CDR3 DNA: TGTGCCAGCAGTTACTCGATGTACGCGGAGAGCTCTGGAAACACCATATATTTT

V gene: TRBV7-2
clone size: .
J gene: TRBJ1-4
D gene: TRBD1
CDR3 protein: CASSSAGQGVVKLFF
CDR3 DNA: TGTGCCAGCAGCTCTGCGGGACAGGGGGTTGTAAAACTGTTTTTT

V gene: TRBV7-7
clone size: .
J gene: TRBJ2-1
D gene: TRBD2
CDR3 protein: CASSSGLAGVNEQFF
CDR3 DNA: TGTGCCAGCAGCTCCGGACTAGCGGGAGTCAATGAGCAGTTCTTC

V gene: TRBV5-1
clone size: .
J gene: TRBJ2-1
D gene: .
CDR3 protein: CASNLRGDSYNEQFF
CDR3 DNA: TGCGCCAGCAACCTCAGGGGGGACTCCTACAATGAGCAGTTCTTC

V gene: TRBV29-1
clone size: .
J gene: TRBJ2-7
D gene: .
CDR3 protein: CSVGAAETGQLSQYF
CDR3 DNA: TGCAGCGTTGGAGCCGCGGAGACAGGACAATTATCTCAGTACTTC

V gene: TRBV18
clone size: .
J gene: TRBJ1-4
D gene: TRBD1
CDR3 protein: CASSPHRGEEKLFF
CDR3 DNA: TGTGCCAGCTCACCACACAGGGGGGAGGAAAAACTGTTTTTT

V gene: TRBV11-2
clone size: .
J gene: TRBJ1-1
D gene: .
CDR3 protein: CASSPGATPTEAFF
CDR3 DNA: TGTGCCAGCAGCCCGGGAGCTACACCAACTGAAGCTTTCTTT

V gene: TRBV27
clone size: .
J gene: TRBJ1-2
D gene: .
CDR3 protein: CASKPSFSSYGYTF
CDR3 DNA: TGTGCCAGCAAACCGAGCTTCTCAAGCTATGGCTACACCTTC

V gene: TRBV7-9
clone size: .
J gene: TRBJ1-1
D gene: TRBD1
CDR3 protein: CASSEYRWDRGTEAFF
CDR3 DNA: TGTGCCAGCAGCGAATACCGGTGGGACAGGGGGACTGAAGCTTTCTTT

V gene: TRBV19
clone size: .
J gene: TRBJ1-6
D gene: TRBD1
CDR3 protein: CASRPTGTGTGNSPLHF
CDR3 DNA: TGTGCCAGTAGACCTACCGGGACAGGGACGGGGAATTCACCCCTCCACTTT

V gene: TRBV5-1
clone size: once
J gene: TRBJ1-6
D gene: .
CDR3 protein: CASSSPSGSYNSPLHF
CDR3 DNA: TGCGCCAGCAGCTCCCCTTCCGGCTCCTATAATTCACCCCTCCACTTT

V gene: TRBV3-1/TRBV3-2
clone size: .
J gene: TRBJ2-1
D gene: .
CDR3 protein: CASKLADEQFF
CDR3 DNA: TGTGCCAGCAAACTAGCAGATGAGCAGTTCTTC

V gene: TRBV6-1
clone size: .
J gene: TRBJ1-1
D gene: .
CDR3 protein: CASSEAGGTVTEAFF
CDR3 DNA: TGTGCCAGCAGTGAAGCCGGGGGGACGGTCACTGAAGCTTTCTTT

V gene: TRBV9
clone size: once
J gene: TRBJ2-3
D gene: .
CDR3 protein: CASSAQLAQYTDTQYF
CDR3 DNA: TGTGCCAGCAGCGCCCAACTAGCCCAATACACAGATACGCAGTATTTT

V gene: TRBV6-1
clone size: .
J gene: TRBJ2-7
D gene: TRBD1
CDR3 protein: CASSEALGQIYEQYF
CDR3 DNA: TGTGCCAGCAGTGAAGCCCTGGGACAGATCTACGAGCAGTACTTC

V gene: TRBV7-9
clone size: .
J gene: TRBJ2-3
D gene: TRBD2
CDR3 protein: CASNFGGRSDTQYF
CDR3 DNA: TGTGCCAGCAACTTCGGCGGGAGATCAGATACGCAGTATTTT

V gene: TRBV6-6
clone size: .
J gene: TRBJ1-4
D gene: .
CDR3 protein: CASRSGGVTNEKLFF
CDR3 DNA: TGTGCCAGCAGATCCGGGGGTGTCACTAATGAAAAACTGTTTTTT

V gene: TRBV9
clone size: .
J gene: TRBJ2-1
D gene: TRBD2
CDR3 protein: CASSLGLAGWDEQFF
CDR3 DNA: TGTGCCAGCAGCCTCGGACTAGCGGGATGGGATGAGCAGTTCTTC

V gene: TRBV29-1
clone size: .
J gene: TRBJ2-1
D gene: TRBD2
CDR3 protein: CSVAATSGYNEQFF
CDR3 DNA: TGCAGCGTCGCGGCGACTAGCGGGTACAATGAGCAGTTCTTC

V gene: TRBV19
clone size: .
J gene: TRBJ1-2
D gene: .
CDR3 protein: CASSIPGVRSNYGYTF
CDR3 DNA: TGTGCCAGTAGTATACCAGGGGTCCGATCTAACTATGGCTACACCTTC

V gene: TRBV14
clone size: .
J gene: TRBJ1-1
D gene: .
CDR3 protein: CASSPHRRNTEAFF
CDR3 DNA: TGTGCCAGCAGCCCCCACAGGAGAAACACTGAAGCTTTCTTT

V gene: TRBV29-1
clone size: once
J gene: TRBJ2-1
D gene: TRBD1
CDR3 protein: CSATTGGSNNEQFF
CDR3 DNA: TGCAGCGCCACAACAGGGGGATCAAACAATGAGCAGTTCTTC

V gene: TRBV6-5
clone size: .
J gene: TRBJ1-1
D gene: .
CDR3 protein: CASTRGNVNTEAFF
CDR3 DNA: TGTGCCAGTACGAGGGGGAACGTGAACACTGAAGCTTTCTTT

V gene: TRBV10-3
clone size: .
J gene: TRBJ1-2
D gene: TRBD1
CDR3 protein: CAIKGAANNYGYTF
CDR3 DNA: TGTGCCATCAAGGGGGCAGCAAACAACTATGGCTACACCTTC

V gene: TRBV5-4
clone size: .
J gene: TRBJ1-1
D gene: TRBD1
CDR3 protein: CASSLGPRQGGTEAFF
CDR3 DNA: TGTGCCAGCAGCTTGGGGCCTCGACAGGGAGGAACTGAAGCTTTCTTT

V gene: TRBV3-1/TRBV3-2
clone size: once
J gene: TRBJ2-3
D gene: .
CDR3 protein: CASSQEFSRVTDTQYF
CDR3 DNA: TGTGCCAGCAGCCAAGAATTCAGCAGGGTCACAGATACGCAGTATTTT

V gene: TRBV5-1
clone size: .
J gene: TRBJ2-1
D gene: .
CDR3 protein: CASSLGHSYNEQFF
CDR3 DNA: TGCGCCAGCAGCTTGGGTCATTCCTACAATGAGCAGTTCTTC

V gene: TRBV2
clone size: .
J gene: TRBJ1-4
D gene: .
CDR3 protein: CASSVATVGKLFF
CDR3 DNA: TGTGCCAGCAGTGTTGCGACTGTGGGAAAACTGTTTTTT

V gene: TRBV16
clone size: .
J gene: TRBJ1-4
D gene: TRBD1
CDR3 protein: CASSRIWTGRGEKLFF
CDR3 DNA: TGTGCCAGCAGCCGAATCTGGACAGGCCGGGGTGAAAAACTGTTTTTT